Given below is one T cell receptor (beta chain) in context. Germline-derived CDR1 and CDR2 are SGHVS and FQNEAQ. This CDR3 has 14 amino acids. V shed 4 bases and J 6 bases; nucleotides not matched to a gene: 5. The source of the sample is a study of blood T cell repertoires in COVID-19. Under the authors' procedure: Estimation of nucleated cell counts was performed using reference gene primer amplification. Measured with immunoSEQ multiplex PCR; TCRdb has only the in-frame clones, and not every one. V and J calls and clone size are those listed in that table; D and trimming were worked out from the DNA. Among 350,000 to 500,000 clones listed, about 88% were seen once. The age range of participants was about 18 to 95 years, with residence in some 25 US areas.

J is TRBJ1-4 and V is TRBV7-8, with 7 bases matching TRBD1. The TCR was taken from a woman aged 18-29 years who had been exposed to COVID-19. Sequencing used PBMCs or T cells enriched from blood (not recorded which). This CDR3 reads CASSSTGSDEKLFF. CDR3 sequence (DNA): TGTGCCAGCAGCTCGACAGGGTCTGATGAAAAACTGTTTTTT.